This T cell receptor beta chain is drawn from a study of blood T cell repertoires in COVID-19 (dated by TCRdb to the early 2020s). Concerning the study at large: Samples covering the acute and convalescent phases of COVID-19 were provided by collaborators in the United States, Italy and Spain. The material from the prospective study consisted of cDNA or gDNA derived from T cells, B-cell-depleted T cells, or PBMCs. Deeply sampled blood TCRbeta repertoires from subjects exposed to, actively infected with, or recovered from COVID-19 were included in the dataset. A freely available public database, intended as a resource for researchers studying the immune response to SARS-CoV-2, is where the repertoires were released. The samples were drawn from the first 160 participants of the ongoing ImmuneRACE study and from over a thousand subjects provided by 6 global collaborators. Sample metadata almost always included a de-identified subject ID, COVID-19 status, age in years and sex. HLA class I and class II types, where available, came from metadata supplied by the sample provider rather than from assay-based typing. The study at large found these results: Clinical and demographic metadata were provided uncurated, with the amount varying by source and participant.

Each collaborating institution followed its own protocols to collect whole blood in K2EDTA tubes. Collaborator samples were shipped for TCRbeta analysis as frozen whole blood, isolated PBMCs, or DNA extracted from either sample type. A word on this clone: The specificity of this receptor is unknown. The sample holds no much larger clone one base away, and base qualities are not on file.

In the germline V gene (reference sequence), CDR1 corresponds to LGHDT and CDR2 to YNNKEL. Trimming at the junction amounts to 3 bases on V and 4 bases on J, and the germline ends lie 19 bases apart. The CDR3 runs 16 amino acids, cysteine and phenylalanine included. Just the 48-base CDR3 DNA is kept, in frame starting at base 1. The immunoSEQ Assay, a bias-controlled multiplex PCR, was used to amplify TCRbeta CDR3 regions from genomic DNA. As for the authors' bioinformatics: Within the assay, amplification of reference gene primers was used to estimate how many nucleated cells each sample contained. To quantify the absolute abundance of each unique TCRbeta CDR3 rearrangement, sequence reads were collapsed and filtered. Productive Simpson clonality was computed per sample as the square root of Simpson's diversity index over productive rearrangements. The clones in this table, taken by TCRdb from immuneACCESS, are in-frame only. Not every clone is retained; where verified, under half of the shortfall comes from an unresolved V gene, and the cause of the rest is unknown. For V, J and clone size, that table is used; D and trimming come from the DNA. Here the sample has nearly 60,000 clones; approximately 87% occur a single time. Of the sample, roughly 4.3% is held by the ten largest clones.

Material: peripheral blood. The receptor chain draws on TRBV3-1 (or the pseudogene TRBV3-2) and TRBJ2-7; TRBD2 is possibly the D segment (5 matching bases). This TCR was recovered from a man aged 40-49 years with active COVID-19. The DNA sequence is TGTGCCAGCAGCCAGGGTAGCGACCTCTTAAGATACGAGCAGTACTTC. Its protein reads: CASSQGSDLLRYEQYF.